This paragraph reports one T cell receptor (beta chain). These data belong to a study of T-cell reconstitution after alpha-beta-depleted transplantation in children. Preparation of the TCRbeta library used unique molecular identifiers. A single record per CDR3 protein comes from TCRdb applying MiXCR to the PCR reads. The sample records roughly 500,000 distinct CDR3 sequences, about 16% being singletons. The clonotype originates from a human donor who donated a stem cell graft to a child with acute lymphoblastic leukemia. Sequences were derived from PBMCs from the stem cell graft donor, sampled from the stem cell graft.

The CDR3 spells CASSPGVAARDTQYF. The CDR3 coding sequence is TGTGCCAGCAGCCCCGGGGTAGCGGCAAGAGATACGCAGTATTTT. This chain uses TRBV11-2 with TRBJ2-3, with D possibly being TRBD2 (6 bases). V lost 5 bases and J lost 5, with 17 bases in between. CDR1 is SGHAT and CDR2 is FQNNGV in the germline V gene. This CDR3 region has 15 residues.